This TCR beta chain was sequenced during a study of metastatic and nonmetastatic thyroid tumors. Study in general: Malignant thyroid and benign thyroid patients provided blood and tumor or nodule tissue whose repertoires were compared.

Thyroid surgery took place with no prior treatment in any patient. Per the authors' pipeline: Building a distant-metastasis classifier for papillary thyroid cancer drew on CDR3 differences across clinicopathological groups. MiXCR was used by TCRdb to re-call the PCR reads. The V and J calls were determined by TCRdb, not by the authors. Of fewer than 25,000 clones in the sample, less than 20% were seen once. CDR3 size: 14 residues. V gave up 5 bases and J gave up 1 base, with 11 bases separating them. Germline V gene sequence: CDR1 LNHDA, CDR2 SQIVND (reference sequence). The sample consisted of adjacent normal tissue. The chain carries TRBV19 and TRBJ1-1; D perhaps matches TRBD1 (5 bases). The sequence came from a male donor with papillary thyroid cancer or a benign thyroid nodule (not recorded which). Some clones in this sample may be carry-over from other donors' samples. The DNA for the CDR3 is TGTGCCAGTAGTCAAACAACAGGGAACACTGAAGCTTTCTTT. Amino acid sequence: CASSQTTGNTEAFF.